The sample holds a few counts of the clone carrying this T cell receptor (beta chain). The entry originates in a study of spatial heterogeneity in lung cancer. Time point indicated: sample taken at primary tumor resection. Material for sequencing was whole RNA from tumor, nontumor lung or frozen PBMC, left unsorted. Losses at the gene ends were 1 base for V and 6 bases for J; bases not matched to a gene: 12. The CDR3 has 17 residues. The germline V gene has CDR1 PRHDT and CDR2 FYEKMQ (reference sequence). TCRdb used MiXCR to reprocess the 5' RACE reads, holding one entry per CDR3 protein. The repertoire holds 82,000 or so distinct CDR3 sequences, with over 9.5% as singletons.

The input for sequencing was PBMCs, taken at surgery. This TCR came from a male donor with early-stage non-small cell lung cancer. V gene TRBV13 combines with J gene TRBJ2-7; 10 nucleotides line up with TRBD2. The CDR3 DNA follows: TGTGCCAGCAGCTTAGCTTCCGGGACTAGCGCTCCTCTCGAGCAGTACTTC. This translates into CASSLASGTSAPLEQYF.